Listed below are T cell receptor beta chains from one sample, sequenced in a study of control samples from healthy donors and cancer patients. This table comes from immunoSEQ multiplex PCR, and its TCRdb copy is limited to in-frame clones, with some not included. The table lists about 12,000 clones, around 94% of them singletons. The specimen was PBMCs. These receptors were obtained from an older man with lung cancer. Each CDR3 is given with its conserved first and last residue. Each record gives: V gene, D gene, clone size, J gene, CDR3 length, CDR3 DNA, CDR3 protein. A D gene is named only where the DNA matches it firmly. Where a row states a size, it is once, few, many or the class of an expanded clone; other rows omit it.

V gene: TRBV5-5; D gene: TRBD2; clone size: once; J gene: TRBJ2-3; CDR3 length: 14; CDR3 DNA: TGTGCCAGCACCACGGGCGGGGGAACAGATACGCAGTATTTT; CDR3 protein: CASTTGGGTDTQYF
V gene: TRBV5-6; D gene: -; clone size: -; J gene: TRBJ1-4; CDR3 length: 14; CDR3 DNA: TGTGCCAGCAGCTTGGTGGGAAGTAATGAAAAACTGTTTTTT; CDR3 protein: CASSLVGSNEKLFF
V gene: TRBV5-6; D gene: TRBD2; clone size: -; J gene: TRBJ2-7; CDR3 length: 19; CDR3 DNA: TGTGCCAGCAGCTCTCGAATAGCGGGGGGATCACCACGGTTTTACGAGCAGTACTTC; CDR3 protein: CASSSRIAGGSPRFYEQYF
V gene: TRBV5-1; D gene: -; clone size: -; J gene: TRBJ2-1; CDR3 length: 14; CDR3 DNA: TGCGCCAGCAGCCCTTCTACAGGGAATAGTGAGCAGTTCTTC; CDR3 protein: CASSPSTGNSEQFF
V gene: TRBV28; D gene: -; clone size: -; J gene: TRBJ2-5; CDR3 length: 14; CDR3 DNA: TGTGCCAGCAGTTTAATACGGGGGAAAGAGACCCAGTACTTC; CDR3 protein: CASSLIRGKETQYF
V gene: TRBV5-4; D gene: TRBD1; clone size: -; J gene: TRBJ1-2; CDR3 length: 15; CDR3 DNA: TGTGCCAGCAGCTTGGGGGACAGGGAGGCTAAGGGCTACACCTTC; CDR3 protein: CASSLGDREAKGYTF
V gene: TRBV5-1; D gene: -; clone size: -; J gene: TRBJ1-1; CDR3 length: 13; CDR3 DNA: TGCGCCAGCAGCTCCCCCCCGTACACTGAAGCTTTCTTT; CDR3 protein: CASSSPPYTEAFF
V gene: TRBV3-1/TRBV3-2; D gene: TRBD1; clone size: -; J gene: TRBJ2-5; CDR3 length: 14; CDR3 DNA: TGTGCCAGCAGCCAGAACAGGGGGCCGGAGACCCAGTACTTC; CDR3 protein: CASSQNRGPETQYF
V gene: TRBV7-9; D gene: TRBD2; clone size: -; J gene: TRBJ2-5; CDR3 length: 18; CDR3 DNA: TGTGCCAGCAGCTTAGCCTTCAGCGGGGGACCGTACCAAGAGACCCAGTACTTC; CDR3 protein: CASSLAFSGGPYQETQYF
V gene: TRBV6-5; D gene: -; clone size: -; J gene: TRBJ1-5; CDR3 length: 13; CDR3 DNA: TGTGCCAGCAGTTACTCTGGGGATCAGCCCCAGCATTTT; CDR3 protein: CASSYSGDQPQHF
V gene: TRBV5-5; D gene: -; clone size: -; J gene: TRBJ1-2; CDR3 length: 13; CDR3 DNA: TGTGCCAGCAGCTCTACAATGGACTATGGCTACACCTTC; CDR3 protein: CASSSTMDYGYTF
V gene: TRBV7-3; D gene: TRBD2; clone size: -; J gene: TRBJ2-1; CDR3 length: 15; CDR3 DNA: TGTGCCAGCAGCAGAAGCGGGGGGACCTACAATGAGCAGTTCTTC; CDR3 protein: CASSRSGGTYNEQFF
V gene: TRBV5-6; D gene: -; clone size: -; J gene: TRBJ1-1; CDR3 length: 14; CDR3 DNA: TGTGCCAGCAGCTTGTACATCTTGGGCTCTGGAGCTTTCTTT; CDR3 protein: CASSLYILGSGAFF
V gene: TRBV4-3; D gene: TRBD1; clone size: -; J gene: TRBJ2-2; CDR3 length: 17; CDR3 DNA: TGCGCCAGCAGCCAAGAACAGGGGGCGGGAAACACCGGGGAGCTGTTTTTT; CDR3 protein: CASSQEQGAGNTGELFF
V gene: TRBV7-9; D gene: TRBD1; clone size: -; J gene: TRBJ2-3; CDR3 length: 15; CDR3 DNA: TGTGCCAGCAGCCAAGGACAGGCATTCCCAGATACGCAGTATTTT; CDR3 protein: CASSQGQAFPDTQYF
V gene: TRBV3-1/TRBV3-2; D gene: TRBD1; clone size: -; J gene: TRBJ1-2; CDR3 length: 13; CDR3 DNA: TGTGCCAGCAGCCTACAGACAGGGGAAGGCTACACCTTC; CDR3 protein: CASSLQTGEGYTF
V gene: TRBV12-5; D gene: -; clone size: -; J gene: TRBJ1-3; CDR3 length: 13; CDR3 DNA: TGTGCTAGTGGCCTGGACGGAAGAAACACCATATATTTT; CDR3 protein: CASGLDGRNTIYF
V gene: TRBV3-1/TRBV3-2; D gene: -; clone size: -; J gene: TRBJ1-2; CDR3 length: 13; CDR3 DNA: TGTGCCAGCAGCCAAACTCTTAACTATGGCTACACCTTC; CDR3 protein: CASSQTLNYGYTF
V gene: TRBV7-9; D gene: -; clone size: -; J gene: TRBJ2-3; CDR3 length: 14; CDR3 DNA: TGTGCCAGCAGCCCGTTACTAAATACAGATACGCAGTATTTT; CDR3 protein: CASSPLLNTDTQYF